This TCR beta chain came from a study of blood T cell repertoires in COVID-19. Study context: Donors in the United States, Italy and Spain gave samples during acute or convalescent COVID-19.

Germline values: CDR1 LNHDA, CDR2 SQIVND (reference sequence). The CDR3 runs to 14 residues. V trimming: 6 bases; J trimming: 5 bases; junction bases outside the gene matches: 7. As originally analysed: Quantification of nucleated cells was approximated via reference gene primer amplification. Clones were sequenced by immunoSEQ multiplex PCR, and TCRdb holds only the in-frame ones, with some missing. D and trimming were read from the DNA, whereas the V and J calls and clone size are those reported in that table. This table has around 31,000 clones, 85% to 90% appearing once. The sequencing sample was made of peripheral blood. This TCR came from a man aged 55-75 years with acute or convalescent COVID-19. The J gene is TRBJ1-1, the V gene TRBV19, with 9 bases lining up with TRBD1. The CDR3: CASSQQGAWTEAFF. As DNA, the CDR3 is TGTGCCAGTAGCCAACAGGGGGCGTGGACTGAAGCTTTCTTT.